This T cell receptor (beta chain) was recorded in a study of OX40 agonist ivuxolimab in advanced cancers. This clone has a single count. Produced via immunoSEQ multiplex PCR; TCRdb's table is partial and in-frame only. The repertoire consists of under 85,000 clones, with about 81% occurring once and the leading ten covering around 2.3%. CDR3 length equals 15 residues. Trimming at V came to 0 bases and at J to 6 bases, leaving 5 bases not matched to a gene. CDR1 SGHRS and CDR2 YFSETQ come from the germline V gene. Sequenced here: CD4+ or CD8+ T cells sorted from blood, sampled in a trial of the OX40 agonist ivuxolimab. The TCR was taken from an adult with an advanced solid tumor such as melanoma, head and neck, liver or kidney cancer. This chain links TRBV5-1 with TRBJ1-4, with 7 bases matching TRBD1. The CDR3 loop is CASSLEDREYEKLFF. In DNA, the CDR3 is TGCGCCAGCAGCTTGGAAGACAGGGAGTATGAAAAACTGTTTTTT.